This entry lists 21 T cell receptor beta chains sequenced from one sample in a study of OX40 agonist ivuxolimab in advanced cancers. The table came from immunoSEQ multiplex PCR; TCRdb's copy has only in-frame clones and leaves some out. The sample holds more than 45,000 clones, 86% seen once. Sequencing used CD4+ or CD8+ T cells sorted from blood, obtained in a trial of the OX40 agonist ivuxolimab. All receptors come from an adult with an advanced solid tumor such as melanoma, head and neck, liver or kidney cancer.

This clone was seen more than once but under ten times. The chain has TRBV5-1 and TRBJ1-1; the match to TRBD1 covers 9 bases. V shed 6 bases, J shed 1 base, and the junction held 4 bases outside the gene matches. In germline, CDR1 is SGHRS, CDR2 YFSETQ. The CDR3 sequence is 14 residues long. The CDR3 loop is CASTGQGTNTEAFF. For the CDR3, the DNA is TGCGCCAGCACAGGACAGGGGACGAACACTGAAGCTTTCTTT.

The chain employs TRBV7-3 and TRBJ1-6, with 7 positions matching TRBD1. Losses at the gene ends were 4 bases for V and 7 bases for J; bases not matched to a gene: 7. Germline V gene sequence: CDR1 SGHTA, CDR2 FQGTGA. This CDR3 comprises 15 residues. The CDR3 DNA follows: TGTGCCAGCAGCTACCAGACAGGGCGCAATTCACCCCTCCACTTT. Translating gives CASSYQTGRNSPLHF.

The chain recombines TRBV19 with TRBJ2-7; D is ambiguous. The length of the CDR3 is 15 residues. CDR1 LNHDA and CDR2 SQIVND come from the germline V gene (reference sequence). The V gene lost 1 base and the J gene lost 1 base, with 11 bases spanning the gap. CDR3 DNA: TGTGCCAGTAGTATAGTGTCAGCGCCGTCCTACGAGCAGTACTTC. Its protein product is CASSIVSAPSYEQYF.

With regard to this clone: Mismatch with germline at one junction end may stem from a read error. The chain combines TRBV7-7 with TRBJ2-2; D unclear. The CDR3 runs 14 residues. In germline, CDR1 is SSHAT, CDR2 FNYEAQ (reference sequence). This CDR3 is CASSLSQTTGELFF. The CDR3 nucleotides are TGTGCTAGCAGCTTGAGTCAGACCACCGGGGAGCTGTTTTTT.

This clone was detected only a few times. The junction departs from germline at one end; a sequencing error may be responsible. This sequence joins TRBV7-7 and TRBJ2-2, with a possible D match to TRBD2 (5 bases). The CDR3 totals 14 residues. Per the germline V gene, CDR1 is SSHAT and CDR2 is FNYEAQ (reference sequence). Written as DNA, the CDR3 is TGTGCTAGCAGCGGTCGGAAGGACACCGGGGAGCTGTTTTTT. Translation: CASSGRKDTGELFF.

The V call is TRBV27, the J call TRBJ2-7; D not resolved. CDR3 length: 13 residues. V lost 3 bases to trimming and J lost 7 bases, with 13 bases between them. From germline, CDR1 is MNHEY and CDR2 SMNVEV (reference sequence). CDR3 region: CASSLRAAKEQYF. The DNA of the CDR3 is TGTGCCAGCAGTTTGCGCGCAGCTAAGGAGCAGTACTTC.

This clone was seen just once. This chain connects TRBV27 to TRBJ2-2, with TRBD1 matching over 8 bases. The CDR3 is 15 residues long. The ends lost 4 bases at V and 6 bases at J; junction bases unmatched: 7. Looked up from germline, CDR1 is MNHEY and CDR2 is SMNVEV (reference sequence). DNA of the CDR3: TGTGCCAGCAGTTACTCACAGGGGGTGGCCGGGGAGCTGTTTTTT. It yields the protein CASSYSQGVAGELFF.

The DNA for the CDR3 is TGTGCCAGCAGAGCGGGACAGATCAATCAGCCCCAGCATTTT. It specifies CASRAGQINQPQHF. The V call is TRBV27, the J call TRBJ1-5; TRBD1 matches at 7 bases. V was pared by 6 bases and J by 3 bases, with 5 bases of the junction left unmatched. Germline CDR1 is MNHEY and CDR2 is SMNVEV (reference sequence). This CDR3 has 14 amino acids.

The chain links TRBV4-2 to TRBJ2-5; 11 bases match TRBD2. This CDR3 comprises 16 residues. Looked up from germline, CDR1 is LGHNA and CDR2 is YNFKEQ. The J segment lost 9 bases and the V segment lost 0 bases, leaving 9 bases of the junction unmatched. CDR3 bases: TGTGCCAGCAGCCAAGAAGAAACTAGCGGGGGATCGGCCCAGTACTTC. Translated, it gives CASSQEETSGGSAQYF.

The gene calls are TRBV29-1 and TRBJ1-1; 8 bases are shared with TRBD1. This CDR3 spans 12 amino acids. The ends lost 4 bases at V and 5 bases at J; junction bases unmatched: 3. Germline loops: CDR1 SQVTM, CDR2 ANQGSEA. This CDR3 is CSVGQGITEAFF. CDR3 sequence (DNA): TGCAGCGTTGGACAGGGGATTACTGAAGCTTTCTTT.

The chain is built from TRBV4-2 and TRBJ2-7; 9 bases are a match to TRBD1. The germline CDR1 and CDR2 sequences are LGHNA and YNFKEQ. The CDR3 contains 14 residues. The J segment lost 5 bases and the V segment lost 2 bases, leaving 4 bases of the junction unmatched. CDR3: CASSQKGDRDEQYF. The CDR3 DNA is TGTGCCAGCAGCCAAAAGGGGGACAGGGACGAGCAGTACTTC.

The CDR3 sequence is CASTLGTSGAQETQYF. Here the CDR3 DNA reads TGTGCCAGCACCCTCGGGACTAGCGGGGCCCAAGAGACCCAGTACTTC. The chain recombines TRBV4-2 with TRBJ2-5; 13 bases are shared with TRBD2. The germline gives CDR1 LGHNA, CDR2 YNFKEQ. There are 16 residues in the CDR3. Germline trimming cut 7 bases from V and 1 base from J; bases unmatched to any gene: 6.

This clone has a single count. The chain links TRBV13 to TRBJ2-3, with 8 bases identical to TRBD1. The CDR3 has 14 residues. The junction had 0 bases not matched to a gene; V was cut back by 0 bases and J by 4 bases. Germline-derived CDR1 and CDR2 are PRHDT and FYEKMQ (reference sequence). The CDR3 nucleotides read TGTGCCAGCAGCTTAGGGGACAGGGCAGATACGCAGTATTTT. Its protein is CASSLGDRADTQYF.

This sequence joins TRBV28 and TRBJ1-2; the D is unclear. This CDR3 has 13 residues. CDR1 MDHEN and CDR2 SYDVKM come from the germline V gene. Between the trimmed V and J ends, which lost 4 bases and 2 bases, there was a span of 8 bases. The CDR3 DNA is TGTGCCAGCAGTTCACCGGGCAACTATGGCTACACCTTC. Its translation: CASSSPGNYGYTF.

The rearrangement joins TRBV7-2 to TRBJ2-5; D is possibly TRBD1 or TRBD2 (6 bases each). Trimming took off 5 bases at V and 5 bases at J, with 18 bases between the two ends. The CDR3 covers 15 residues. The germline CDR1 and CDR2 sequences are SGHTA and FQGNSA. The CDR3 bases are TGTGCCAGCAGCCGCCCCTCGGGGGCGGGCGAGACCCAGTACTTC. Translating it yields CASSRPSGAGETQYF.

V and J are TRBV18 and TRBJ1-1; no definite D call. There are 15 residues in the CDR3. Germline assignment: CDR1 KGHSH and CDR2 LQKENI. V lost 5 bases to trimming and J lost 4 bases, with 17 bases between them. CDR3 sequence (DNA): TGTGCCAGCTCATCACGCCGTATGGGTGGCACTGAAGCTTTCTTT. Translating gives CASSSRRMGGTEAFF.

The CDR3 protein is CASSVRGTGVVGTNEKLFF. DNA of the CDR3: TGTGCCAGCAGCGTTAGGGGGACAGGGGTTGTCGGAACTAATGAAAAACTGTTTTTT. The V call is TRBV21-1, the J call TRBJ1-4; the tabulated D call, TRBD1, remains unverified against the DNA. TRBV21-1 is a pseudogene segment. The CDR3 contains 19 residues.

This chain connects TRBV19 to TRBJ1-6; no reliable D call. V was trimmed by 0 bases and J by 17 bases, leaving 11 bases between them. The CDR3 totals 12 residues. From germline, CDR1 is LNHDA and CDR2 SQIVND (reference sequence). The CDR3 bases are TGTGCCAGTAGTATAGAGGGCACCCGGTTCCACTTT. Protein: CASSIEGTRFHF.

The rearrangement links TRBV7-2 to TRBJ2-3, with TRBD2 as a possible D gene (5 bases). CDR1 is SGHTA and CDR2 is FQGNSA in the germline V gene. This CDR3 spans 15 amino acids. The V end lost 2 bases, the J end lost 0 bases, and 9 bases lay between the germline ends. CDR3 protein: CASSLTGDSTDTQYF. CDR3 nucleotide sequence: TGTGCCAGCAGCTTAACCGGGGATAGCACAGATACGCAGTATTTT.

This clone appeared a few times. The chain is built from TRBV7-9 and TRBJ1-1; no clear D gene. V gave up 1 base and J gave up 3 bases, with 9 bases separating them. Germline CDR1 reads SEHNR; CDR2 reads FQNEAQ (reference sequence). This CDR3 comprises 14 residues. The CDR3 region is CASSLVGGDTEAFF. The DNA for the CDR3 is TGTGCCAGCAGCTTAGTAGGTGGGGACACTGAAGCTTTCTTT.

The DNA of the CDR3 is TGTGCCAGCAGCCTCAGGGAGGTGGGCAATCAGCCCCAGCATTTT. Amino acid sequence: CASSLREVGNQPQHF. The chain has TRBV6-6 and TRBJ1-5; D may be TRBD1 (5 bases). CDR3 length: 15 amino acids. The V gene lost 6 bases and the J gene lost 2 bases, with 14 bases spanning the gap. CDR1 and CDR2 from the germline V gene are MNHNY and SVGAGI (reference sequence).